This T cell receptor (beta chain) came from a study of blood T cell repertoires in COVID-19. Method: immunoSEQ multiplex PCR; TCRdb's copy keeps in-frame clones and lacks some. Altogether some 320,000 clones are present, over 85% being singletons, with the ten largest covering 11%. CDR1 is SNHLY and CDR2 is FYNNEI in the germline V gene. The CDR3 loop spans 13 amino acids. The V gene lost 4 bases and the J gene lost 8 bases, with 12 bases spanning the gap. Seattle's enrolled individuals joined amid active infection and were then monitored longitudinally. This TCR derives from a woman between 25 and 40 years old with COVID-19, enrolled during active disease. Sequencing input: peripheral blood. The chain recombines TRBV2 with TRBJ2-1; D gene unclear. The CDR3 loop is CASSGPENHEQFF. In nucleotides, the CDR3 is TGTGCCAGCAGTGGACCGGAGAACCATGAGCAGTTCTTC.